This T cell receptor beta chain was profiled in a study of long-term antiretroviral therapy in people with HIV. Sequencing relied on immunoSEQ assay v3.0, run at survey level. Sequencing was performed with immunoSEQ multiplex PCR; in TCRdb, only in-frame clones are kept and a portion is missing. The sample holds tens of thousands of clones, 82% seen once. Specimens retained roughly 0.95-11 million cryopreserved PBMC preceding DNA extraction. For this clone: The antigen is undetermined.

Findings of the study overall: Regardless of time point, clones expanded before ART dominated the repertoire.

Germline CDR1 is KGHSH and CDR2 is LQKENI. The CDR3 contains 14 residues. The V and J ends lost 9 bases and 4 bases respectively, with 15 bases between them. V is TRBV18 and J is TRBJ1-4; tentatively, D is TRBD1 (5 bases). The sequenced sample was unsorted PBMCs, obtained 0.6 years after starting antiretroviral therapy. The TCR was taken from a man aged 18 to 30 with HIV. As DNA, the CDR3 is TGTGCCAGTTTCTTCACACAGGATAATGAAAAACTGTTTTTT. Amino acids: CASFFTQDNEKLFF.